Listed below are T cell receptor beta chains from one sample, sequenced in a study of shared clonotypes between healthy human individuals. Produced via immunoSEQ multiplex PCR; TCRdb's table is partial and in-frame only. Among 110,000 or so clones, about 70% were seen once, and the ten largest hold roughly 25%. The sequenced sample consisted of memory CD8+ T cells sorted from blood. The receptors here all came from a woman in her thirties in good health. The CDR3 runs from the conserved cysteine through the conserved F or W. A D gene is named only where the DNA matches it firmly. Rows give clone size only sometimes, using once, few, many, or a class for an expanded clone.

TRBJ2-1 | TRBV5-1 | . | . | CASSLAVVSSYNEQFF | TGCGCCAGCAGCTTGGCCGTGGTAAGCTCCTACAATGAGCAGTTCTTC
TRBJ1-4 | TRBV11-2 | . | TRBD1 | CASSLGSTGVGEKLFF | TGTGCCAGCAGCTTAGGCTCGACAGGGGTGGGTGAAAAACTGTTTTTT
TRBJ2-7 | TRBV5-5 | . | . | CASNIYPGLPTYEQYF | TGTGCCAGCAACATATATCCGGGACTCCCGACCTACGAGCAGTACTTC
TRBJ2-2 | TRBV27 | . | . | CASSRGYRGLGTGELFF | TGTGCCAGCAGTAGAGGGTATAGGGGCTTGGGCACCGGGGAGCTGTTTTTT
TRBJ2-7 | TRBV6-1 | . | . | CASSEALAARTYEQYF | TGTGCCAGCAGTGAAGCGCTGGCGGCCCGGACCTACGAGCAGTACTTC
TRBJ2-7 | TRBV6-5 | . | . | CASSFPGSYEQYF | TGTGCCAGCAGTTTTCCGGGTTCCTACGAGCAGTACTTC
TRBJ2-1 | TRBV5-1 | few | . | CASSLNGYNEQFF | TGCGCCAGCAGCTTAAACGGGTACAATGAGCAGTTCTTC
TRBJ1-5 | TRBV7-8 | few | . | CASSLGFSSSQPQHF | TGTGCCAGCAGCTTAGGTTTTAGTTCCAGTCAGCCCCAGCATTTT
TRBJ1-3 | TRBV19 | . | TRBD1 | CASSADRPSGNTIYF | TGTGCCAGTAGTGCGGACAGGCCCTCTGGAAACACCATATATTTT
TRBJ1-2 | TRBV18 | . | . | CASSPGNLYGYTF | TGTGCCAGCTCACCAGGGAATTTATATGGCTACACCTTC
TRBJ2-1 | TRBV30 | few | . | CAWSVLHRDGEQFF | TGTGCCTGGAGTGTCCTACACAGGGACGGAGAGCAGTTCTTC
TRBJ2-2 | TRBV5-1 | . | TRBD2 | CASSLAASGNIGELFF | TGCGCCAGCAGCTTGGCGGCTAGCGGGAATATCGGGGAGCTGTTTTTT
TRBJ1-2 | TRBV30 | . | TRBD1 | CAWYQGAGGYTF | TGTGCCTGGTATCAGGGGGCTGGCGGCTACACCTTC
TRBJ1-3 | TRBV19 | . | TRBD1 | CASTIGTAGNTIYF | TGTGCCAGTACCATCGGGACAGCTGGAAACACCATATATTTT
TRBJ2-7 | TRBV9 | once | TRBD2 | CASSVVPGLVIHEQYF | TGTGCCAGCAGCGTGGTACCGGGACTAGTTATCCACGAGCAGTACTTC
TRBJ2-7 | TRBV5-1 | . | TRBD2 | CASSLGLAGVDEQYF | TGCGCCAGCAGCTTGGGACTAGCGGGAGTGGACGAGCAGTACTTC